A single sample gave rise to the 26 T cell receptor beta chains below, sequenced in a study of blood T cell repertoires in COVID-19. The protocol was immunoSEQ multiplex PCR, while the TCRdb copy is restricted to in-frame clones and leaves out a portion. This sample carries over 250,000 clones, about 89% of them seen once, and the ten largest clones take about 2.7%. Sequenced input: PBMCs or T cells enriched from blood (not recorded which). The source of these receptors is a woman aged 18-29 years who had recovered from COVID-19.

The rearrangement joins TRBV29-1 to TRBJ1-1; 8 bases align to TRBD1. CDR3 length: 14 residues. The germline V gene encodes CDR1 SQVTM and CDR2 ANQGSEA. The ends lost 5 bases at V and 5 bases at J; junction bases unmatched: 10. The CDR3 loop is CSVNSGGTPTEAFF. Here the CDR3 DNA reads TGCAGCGTTAATTCAGGGGGCACCCCAACTGAAGCTTTCTTT.

V and J are TRBV11-3 and TRBJ1-4; 8 nucleotides agree with TRBD1. Trimming took 5 bases from V and 7 from J; bases not matched to a gene: 9. The CDR3 consists of 15 residues. Germline V gives CDR1 SGHNT, CDR2 YENEEA. The CDR3 spells CASSTRTGWGEKLFF. Here the CDR3 DNA reads TGTGCCAGCAGCACCCGGACAGGGTGGGGTGAAAAACTGTTTTTT.

V is TRBV20-1 and J is TRBJ2-7; 8 positions agree with TRBD2. The germline CDR1 and CDR2 sequences are DFQATT and SNEGSKA (reference sequence). The CDR3 extends over 14 amino acids. Losses at the gene ends were 6 bases for V and 3 bases for J; bases not matched to a gene: 10. The CDR3 protein is CSASSGARFYEQYF. CDR3 coding DNA: TGCAGTGCCAGTAGCGGGGCCCGATTCTACGAGCAGTACTTC.

The genes are TRBV7-9 and TRBJ2-5; D remains unclear. Germline V gives CDR1 SEHNR, CDR2 FQNEAQ (reference sequence). Trimming took off 5 bases at V and 4 bases at J, with 11 bases between the two ends. This CDR3 has 13 amino acids. For the CDR3, the DNA is TGTGCCAGCAGCGCCGGTGGGCCAGAGACCCAGTACTTC. Translating gives CASSAGGPETQYF.

This chain uses TRBV5-1 with TRBJ2-1, with D maybe TRBD1 (8 bases). Per the germline V gene, CDR1 is SGHRS and CDR2 is YFSETQ. The CDR3 extends over 13 amino acids. The V gene lost 6 bases and the J gene lost 7 bases, with 14 bases spanning the gap. This chain's CDR3 is CASIEQGGNEQFF. CDR3 sequence (DNA): TGCGCCAGCATCGAACAGGGGGGGAATGAGCAGTTCTTC.

The gene calls are TRBV28 and TRBJ2-1, with no clear D. Trimming removed 3 bases from V and 5 bases from J, with 8 bases in between. Germline lookup yields CDR1 MDHEN and CDR2 SYDVKM. The CDR3 loop spans 13 amino acids. CDR3 residues: CASSFLDDNEQFF. In DNA, the CDR3 is TGTGCCAGCAGTTTCCTAGACGACAATGAGCAGTTCTTC.

The rearrangement joins TRBV29-1 to TRBJ2-7, with 10 bases identical to TRBD1. Trimming took 3 bases from V and 2 from J; bases not matched to a gene: 1. CDR3 length: 13 residues. Germline CDR1 reads SQVTM; CDR2 reads ANQGSEA. CDR3 sequence: CSVEDRGAYEQYF. The CDR3 DNA reads TGCAGCGTTGAGGACAGGGGGGCCTACGAGCAGTACTTC.

CDR3 in DNA: TGTGCCAGCAGCTTAGGGCGGGACTTCGGGGAGCTGTTTTTT. Encoded protein: CASSLGRDFGELFF. The gene calls are TRBV11-2 and TRBJ2-2, with D perhaps TRBD2 (6 bases). This CDR3 spans 14 amino acids. Trimming took off 1 base at V and 7 bases at J, with 10 bases between the two ends. CDR1 and CDR2 from the germline V gene are SGHAT and FQNNGV.

V and J are TRBV19 and TRBJ2-7; maybe TRBD1 (6 bases). V lost 3 bases and J lost 5, with 14 bases in between. This CDR3 has 14 amino acids. CDR1 is LNHDA and CDR2 is SQIVND in the germline V gene (reference sequence). CDR3 in DNA: TGTGCCAGTAGTATGACCGGACAGACCCACGAGCAGTACTTC. It is translated as CASSMTGQTHEQYF.

The rearrangement links TRBV5-8 to TRBJ1-2; D possibly corresponds to TRBD1 (6 bases). Germline CDR1 and CDR2: SGHTS and YDEGEE. Trimming left V 4 bases short and J 3 bases short, with 13 bases between. The CDR3 consists of 14 residues. This CDR3 is CASSRRDTDYGYTF. The CDR3 nucleotides read TGTGCCAGCAGCCGCCGGGACACCGACTATGGCTACACCTTC.

The chain combines TRBV19 with TRBJ1-6, with D perhaps TRBD1 (6 bases). The V and J ends lost 5 bases and 4 bases respectively, with 6 bases between them. Looked up from germline, CDR1 is LNHDA and CDR2 is SQIVND (reference sequence). The CDR3 has 13 residues. CDR3 amino acids: CASSGTYNSPLHF. The CDR3, as DNA: TGTGCCAGTAGTGGGACATATAATTCACCCCTCCACTTT.

The chain carries TRBV29-1 and TRBJ1-2, with 7 bases matching TRBD1. Trimming removed 3 bases from V and 8 bases from J; junction bases left unmatched: 6. This CDR3 is 12 amino acids long. CDR1 and CDR2 (germline): SQVTM, ANQGSEA. CDR3 sequence (DNA): TGCAGCGTTGAGTCGAGGGGGCCCGGCTACACCTTC. Encoded protein: CSVESRGPGYTF.

This rearrangement joins TRBV5-4 to TRBJ1-1; no firm D call. This CDR3 spans 16 amino acids. Trimming removed 3 bases at V and 3 bases at J, with 18 bases between. Looked up from germline, CDR1 is SGHNT and CDR2 is YYREEE (reference sequence). The CDR3 reads CASSYQLRPADTEAFF. The CDR3, as DNA: TGTGCCAGCAGCTACCAACTTCGTCCGGCGGACACTGAAGCTTTCTTT. The full variable domain, with the rest looked up from reference TRBV5-4 and TRBJ1-1, is ETGVTQSPTHLIKTRGQQVTLRCSSQSGHNTVSWYQQALGQGPQFIFQYYREEENGRGNFPPRFSGLQFPNYSSELNVNALELDDSALYLCASSYQLRPADTEAFFGQGTRLTVV.

V and J are TRBV19 and TRBJ1-4; D not certain. Germline assignment: CDR1 LNHDA and CDR2 SQIVND (reference sequence). The germline V and J ends were trimmed by 3 bases and 8 bases, with 13 bases remaining between them. This CDR3 spans 14 amino acids. The CDR3 sequence is CASSIRGVGEKLFF. CDR3 DNA: TGTGCCAGTAGTATTCGAGGAGTCGGCGAAAAACTGTTTTTT. Variable domain in full (rest from reference TRBV19 and TRBJ1-4): DGGITQSPKYLFRKEGQNVTLSCEQNLNHDAMYWYRQDPGQGLRLIYYSQIVNDFQKGDIAEGYSVSREKKESFPLTVTSAQKNPTAFYLCASSIRGVGEKLFFGSGTQLSVL.

The chain joins TRBV4-1 to TRBJ2-1; 7 bases fit TRBD2. V lost 0 bases and J lost 3; bases outside the gene matches: 8. This CDR3 has 17 residues. Germline-derived CDR1 and CDR2 are MGHRA and YSYEKL. CDR3 in amino acids: CASSQEGPSGVYNEQFF. The CDR3 region has the DNA TGCGCCAGCAGCCAAGAGGGCCCCAGCGGGGTCTACAATGAGCAGTTCTTC.

V gene TRBV7-9 combines with J gene TRBJ2-7; TRBD1 matches at 10 bases. The CDR3 runs 16 residues. Germline V lookup: CDR1 SEHNR, CDR2 FQNEAQ (reference sequence). With 5 bases clipped from V and 5 bases from J, the junction kept 12 bases outside the gene matches. CDR3 DNA: TGTGCCAGCAGCAAAAACGAGGGGGACAGGGGAAACGAGCAGTACTTC. Amino acid sequence: CASSKNEGDRGNEQYF. Using reference TRBV7-9 and TRBJ2-7 for the parts outside the CDR3, the full variable domain is DTGVSQNPRHKITKRGQNVTFRCDPISEHNRLYWYRQTLGQGPEFLTYFQNEAQLEKSRLLSDRFSAERPKGSFSTLEIQRTEQGDSAMYLCASSKNEGDRGNEQYFGPGTRLTVT.

V is TRBV7-2 and J is TRBJ2-7, with D uncertain. The V gene lost 5 bases and the J gene lost 2 bases, with 16 bases spanning the gap. The CDR3 runs 15 residues. The germline gives CDR1 SGHTA, CDR2 FQGNSA. CDR3 residues: CASSPRWNSPYEQYF. Written as DNA, the CDR3 is TGTGCCAGCAGCCCAAGATGGAACAGCCCCTACGAGCAGTACTTC. Drawing the rest from reference TRBV7-2 and TRBJ2-7, the complete variable domain is GAGVSQSPSNKVTEKGKDVELRCDPISGHTALYWYRQSLGQGLEFLIYFQGNSAPDKSGLPSDRFSAERTGGSVSTLTIQRTQQEDSAVYLCASSPRWNSPYEQYFGPGTRLTVT.

The rearrangement joins TRBV5-1 to TRBJ1-6; 10 nucleotides match TRBD1. The V gene's germline CDR1 is SGHRS and CDR2 YFSETQ. The junction had 11 bases not matched to a gene; V was cut back by 2 bases and J by 9 bases. The CDR3 extends over 17 amino acids. CDR3 protein: CASSLYGQGEVGSPLHF. The CDR3 bases are TGCGCCAGCAGCTTATACGGACAGGGGGAGGTCGGTTCACCCCTCCACTTT.

V usage is TRBV6-5 and J usage is TRBJ2-2; 7 positions match TRBD2. Germline V gene sequence: CDR1 MNHEY, CDR2 SVGAGI. The CDR3 loop spans 14 amino acids. The V segment lost 6 bases and the J segment 2 bases; nucleotides outside the gene matches: 3. The CDR3 sequence: CASRLADNTGELFF. The CDR3 DNA reads as TGTGCCAGCAGGCTAGCGGATAACACCGGGGAGCTGTTTTTT.

The genes are TRBV29-1 and TRBJ2-7; TRBD1 matches at 7 bases. In germline, CDR1 is SQVTM, CDR2 ANQGSEA. The CDR3 runs to 12 residues. V lost 4 bases and J lost 3; bases outside the gene matches: 3. The CDR3 region is CSVGPGGYEQYF. The CDR3 DNA reads as TGCAGCGTTGGACCAGGGGGCTACGAGCAGTACTTC.

The chain uses TRBV6-5 and TRBJ1-6, with 7 bases that match TRBD1. Germline loops: CDR1 MNHEY, CDR2 SVGAGI. The CDR3 is 14 residues long. J lost 8 bases, V lost 4 bases, and 5 bases had no gene match. The CDR3 sequence is CASSSDRAYSPLHF. In DNA form, the CDR3 reads TGTGCCAGCAGTTCCGACAGGGCGTATTCACCCCTCCACTTT.

The CDR3 here is CATSRDLEGELFF. The CDR3 DNA follows: TGTGCCACCAGCAGAGATCTTGAGGGGGAGCTGTTTTTT. The chain recombines TRBV15 with TRBJ2-2; D unclear. The CDR3 is 13 amino acids. Germline V gives CDR1 LNHNV, CDR2 YYDKDF (reference sequence). Trimming took 0 bases from V and 8 from J, leaving 7 bases between them.

V is TRBV7-9 and J is TRBJ2-7; 11 bases align to TRBD2. The CDR3 is 17 residues long. The J segment lost 1 base and the V segment lost 4 bases, leaving 9 bases of the junction unmatched. Germline CDR1 reads SEHNR; CDR2 reads FQNEAQ (reference sequence). For the CDR3, the DNA is TGTGCCAGCAGCTACAACCCAACTAGCGGGGGTTCCTACGAGCAGTACTTC. Translation: CASSYNPTSGGSYEQYF.

The J gene is TRBJ2-7, the V gene TRBV11-3, with 7 positions matching TRBD2. Germline V lookup: CDR1 SGHNT, CDR2 YENEEA. The length of the CDR3 is 15 residues. V shed 2 bases and J 3 bases; nucleotides not matched to a gene: 7. CDR3 in DNA: TGTGCCAGCAGCTTAATTGGACTAGAGGGCTACGAGCAGTACTTC. Translated: CASSLIGLEGYEQYF.

This chain joins TRBV9 and TRBJ1-1; D gene uncertain. The CDR3 loop spans 13 amino acids. Trimming pared 3 bases from V and 1 base from J, leaving 7 bases between. Germline V lookup: CDR1 SGDLS, CDR2 YYNGEE. The CDR3 spells CASSGHQNTEAFF. The CDR3, as DNA: TGTGCCAGCAGCGGACACCAGAACACTGAAGCTTTCTTT.

The chain is built from TRBV5-1 and TRBJ2-5; 8 nucleotides align to TRBD2. The CDR3 length is 15 residues. The germline gives CDR1 SGHRS, CDR2 YFSETQ. V was pared by 2 bases and J by 2 bases, with 5 bases of the junction left unmatched. The CDR3 nucleotides are TGCGCCAGCAGCTTTTTAGCGGGGACGCAAGAGACCCAGTACTTC. It yields the protein CASSFLAGTQETQYF.